This T cell receptor (beta chain) was documented in a study of immune characterization of retroperitoneal liposarcoma. By share, this clonotype ranks as medium-sized (0.01 to 0.1%). V lost 5 bases to trimming and J lost 3 bases; unmatched junction nucleotides: 10. This CDR3 comprises 16 residues. Germline CDR1 reads MNHNS; CDR2 reads SASEGT. TCRdb itself ran the PCR reads through MiXCR, one entry per CDR3 protein. The sample carries 9,000 to 10,000 distinct CDR3 sequences, about a quarter recorded once. Sequenced: tumor tissue. The chain combines TRBV6-1 with TRBJ2-1, with 7 bases matching TRBD1. The receptor was derived from a male donor with retroperitoneal liposarcoma. The CDR3 is CASSKWGQPDYNEQFF. In nucleotides, the CDR3 is TGTGCCAGCAGTAAGTGGGGACAGCCCGACTACAATGAGCAGTTCTTC.